Presented here are 8 T cell receptor beta chains from one specimen sequenced in a study of shared clonotypes between healthy human individuals. Only CD45RO-negative cells positively selected for CCR7 counted as naive CD8 cells, so terminally differentiated effector memory CD45RA+ cells were excluded. The repertoire was sequenced with immunoSEQ multiplex PCR; TCRdb's copy has only in-frame clones and lacks some. The data contain around 2.1 million clones, roughly 91% of them singletons. The sample consisted of naive CD8+ T cells from PBMCs. The receptors shown here come from a young man in good health. Some clones in this sample may be carry-over from other donors' samples.

The chain has TRBV5-1 and TRBJ2-7, with 9 bases that match TRBD1. This CDR3 is built from 16 residues. V shed 7 bases and J 1 base; nucleotides not matched to a gene: 12. Germline CDR1 is SGHRS and CDR2 is YFSETQ. This CDR3 is CASAPATGTGSYEQYF. CDR3 sequence (DNA): TGCGCCAGCGCGCCAGCCACCGGGACAGGGTCCTACGAGCAGTACTTC.

The CDR3 DNA follows: TGTGCCAGCACCCCGGACAGGTCCGCCTACAATGAGCAGTTCTTC. The encoded protein is CASTPDRSAYNEQFF. The chain joins TRBV2 to TRBJ2-1; TRBD1 matches at 7 bases. Looked up from germline, CDR1 is SNHLY and CDR2 is FYNNEI. CDR3 size: 15 residues. V lost 7 bases, J lost 2 bases, and 8 bases stayed unmatched.

The rearrangement links TRBV5-4 to TRBJ1-4; D gene uncertain. The germline V gene has CDR1 SGHNT and CDR2 YYREEE (reference sequence). V was shortened by 2 bases and J by 5 bases, with 10 bases between the two germline ends. This CDR3 is 14 amino acids long. CDR3 bases: TGTGCCAGCAGCTTATCCAGGTCCAATGAAAAACTGTTTTTT. Translation: CASSLSRSNEKLFF. Filled out from reference TRBV5-4 and TRBJ1-4, the complete variable domain reads ETGVTQSPTHLIKTRGQQVTLRCSSQSGHNTVSWYQQALGQGPQFIFQYYREEENGRGNFPPRFSGLQFPNYSSELNVNALELDDSALYLCASSLSRSNEKLFFGSGTQLSVL.

The genes are TRBV5-1 and TRBJ2-5, with D unresolved. From germline, CDR1 is SGHRS and CDR2 YFSETQ. The CDR3 runs to 13 residues. Trimming stripped 0 bases from V and 5 bases from J, with 8 bases between. DNA of the CDR3: TGCGCCAGCAGCTTGGGGGTCCGGGAGACCCAGTACTTC. It encodes CASSLGVRETQYF.

This CDR3 reads CASSQADRRSGVGEQFF. The CDR3 DNA sequence: TGTGCCAGTAGTCAAGCGGATCGGCGGTCTGGGGTCGGTGAGCAGTTCTTC. This chain uses TRBV19 with TRBJ2-1; possible D gene TRBD2, 5 bases. Trimming took 5 bases from V and 9 from J, leaving 26 bases between them. The CDR3 covers 17 residues. Germline CDR1 is LNHDA and CDR2 is SQIVND (reference sequence).

In DNA, the CDR3 is TGTGCCAGCAGCTTGGTAGGGTACCGTTACTACGAGCAGTACTTC. It is translated as CASSLVGYRYYEQYF. The rearrangement uses TRBV5-6 and TRBJ2-7; D remains unclear. Germline CDR1 SGHDT, CDR2 YYEEEE. The V end was cut by 0 bases, the J end by 3 bases, with 13 bases between. The CDR3 totals 15 residues.

The chain uses TRBV10-1 and TRBJ2-5; the D gene is possibly TRBD2 (5 bases). CDR3 length equals 13 residues. Trimming pared 3 bases from V and 3 bases from J, leaving 8 bases between. Germline V gene sequence: CDR1 WNHNN, CDR2 SYGVQD (reference sequence). CDR3 sequence: CASSDTGEETQYF. The DNA of the CDR3 is TGCGCCAGCAGTGATACCGGGGAAGAGACCCAGTACTTC.

V gene TRBV19 combines with J gene TRBJ2-7; 12 positions agree with TRBD2. The V and J ends lost 6 bases and 5 bases, in that order; junction bases with no gene match: 20. The length of the CDR3 is 19 residues. The germline V gene has CDR1 LNHDA and CDR2 SQIVND (reference sequence). Here the CDR3 reads CASSLRLAGALRALNEQYF. For the CDR3, the DNA is TGTGCCAGTAGCTTGCGACTAGCGGGAGCATTACGAGCGCTTAACGAGCAGTACTTC.